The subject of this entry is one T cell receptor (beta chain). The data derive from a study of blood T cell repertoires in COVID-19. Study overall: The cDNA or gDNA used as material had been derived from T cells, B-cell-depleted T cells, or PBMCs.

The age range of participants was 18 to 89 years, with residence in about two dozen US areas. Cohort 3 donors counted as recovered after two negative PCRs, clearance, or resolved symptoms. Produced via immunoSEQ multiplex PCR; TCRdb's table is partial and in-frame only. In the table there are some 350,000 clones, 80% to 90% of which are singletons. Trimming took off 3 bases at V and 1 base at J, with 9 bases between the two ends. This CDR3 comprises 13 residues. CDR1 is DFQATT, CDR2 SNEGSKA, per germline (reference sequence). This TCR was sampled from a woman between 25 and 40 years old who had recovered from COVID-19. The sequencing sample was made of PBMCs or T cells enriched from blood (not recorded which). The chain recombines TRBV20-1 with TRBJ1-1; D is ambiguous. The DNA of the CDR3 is TGCAGTGCTAGTTCCGGCGGGAACACTGAAGCTTTCTTT. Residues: CSASSGGNTEAFF.